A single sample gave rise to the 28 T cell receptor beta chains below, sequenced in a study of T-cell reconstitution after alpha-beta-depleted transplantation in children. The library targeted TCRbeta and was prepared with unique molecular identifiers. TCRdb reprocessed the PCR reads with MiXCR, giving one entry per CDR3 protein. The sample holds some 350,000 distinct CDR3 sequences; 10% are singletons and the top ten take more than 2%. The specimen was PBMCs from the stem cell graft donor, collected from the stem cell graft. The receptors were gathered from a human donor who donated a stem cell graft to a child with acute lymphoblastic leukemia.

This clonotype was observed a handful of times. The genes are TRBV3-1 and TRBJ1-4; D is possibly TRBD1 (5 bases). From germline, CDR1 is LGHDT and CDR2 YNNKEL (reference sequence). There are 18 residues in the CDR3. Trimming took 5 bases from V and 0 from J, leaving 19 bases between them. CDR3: CASSFKGLRGSTNEKLFF. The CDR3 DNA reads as TGTGCCAGCAGCTTTAAGGGACTAAGGGGCTCAACTAATGAAAAACTGTTTTTT.

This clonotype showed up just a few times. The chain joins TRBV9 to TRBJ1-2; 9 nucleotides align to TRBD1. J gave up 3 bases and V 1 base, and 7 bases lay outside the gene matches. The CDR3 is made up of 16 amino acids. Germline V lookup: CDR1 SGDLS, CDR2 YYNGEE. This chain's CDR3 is CASSVNRDRAHYGYTF. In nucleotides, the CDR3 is TGTGCCAGCAGCGTAAACCGGGACAGGGCCCACTATGGCTACACCTTC.

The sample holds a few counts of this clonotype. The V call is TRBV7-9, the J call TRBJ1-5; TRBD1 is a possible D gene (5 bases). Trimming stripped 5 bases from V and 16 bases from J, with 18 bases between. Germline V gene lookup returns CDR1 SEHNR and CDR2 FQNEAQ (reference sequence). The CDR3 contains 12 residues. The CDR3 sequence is CASSPRGDIIHF. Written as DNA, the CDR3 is TGTGCCAGCAGCCCCCGAGGGGATATAATACATTTT. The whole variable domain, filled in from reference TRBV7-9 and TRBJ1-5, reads DTGVSQNPRHKITKRGQNVTFRCDPISEHNRLYWYRQTLGQGPEFLTYFQNEAQLEKSRLLSDRFSAERPKGSFSTLEIQRTEQGDSAMYLCASSPRGDIIHFGDGTRLSIL.

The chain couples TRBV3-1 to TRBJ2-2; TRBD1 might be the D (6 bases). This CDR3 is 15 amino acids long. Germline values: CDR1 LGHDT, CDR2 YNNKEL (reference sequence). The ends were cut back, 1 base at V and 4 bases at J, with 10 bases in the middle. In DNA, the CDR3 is TGTGCCAGCAGCCAAGCCCGGACAGTCACCGGGGAGCTGTTTTTT. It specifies CASSQARTVTGELFF.

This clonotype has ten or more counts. The CDR3 nucleotides read TGCGCCAGCAGCCCAGGACTAGCGGGAGTGGGCACCGGGGAGCTGTTTTTT. Translating it yields CASSPGLAGVGTGELFF. This chain links TRBV4-3 with TRBJ2-2; 13 bases are shared with TRBD2. The CDR3 consists of 17 residues. The J segment lost 4 bases and the V segment lost 4 bases, leaving 6 bases of the junction unmatched. Germline CDR1 LGHNA, CDR2 YSLEER.

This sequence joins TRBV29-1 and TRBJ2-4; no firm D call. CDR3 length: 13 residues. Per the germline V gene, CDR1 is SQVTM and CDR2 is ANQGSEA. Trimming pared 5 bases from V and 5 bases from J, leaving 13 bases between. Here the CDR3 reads CSVLARGENIQYF. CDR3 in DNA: TGCAGCGTTCTGGCCCGAGGCGAAAACATTCAGTACTTC.

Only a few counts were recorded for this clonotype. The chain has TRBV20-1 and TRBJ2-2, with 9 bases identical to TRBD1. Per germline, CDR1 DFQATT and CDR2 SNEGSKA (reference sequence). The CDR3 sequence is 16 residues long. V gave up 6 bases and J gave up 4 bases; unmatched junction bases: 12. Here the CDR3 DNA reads TGCAGTGCAACTCGCGGGACAGGGAGGGGCACCGGGGAGCTGTTTTTT. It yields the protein CSATRGTGRGTGELFF.

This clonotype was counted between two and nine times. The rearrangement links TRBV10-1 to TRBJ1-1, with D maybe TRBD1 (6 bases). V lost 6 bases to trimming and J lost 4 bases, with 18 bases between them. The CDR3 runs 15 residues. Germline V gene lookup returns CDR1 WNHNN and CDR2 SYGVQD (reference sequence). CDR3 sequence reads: CASSKGGTGGTEAFF. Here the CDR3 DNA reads TGCGCCAGCAGCAAAGGGGGGACGGGGGGCACTGAAGCTTTCTTT.

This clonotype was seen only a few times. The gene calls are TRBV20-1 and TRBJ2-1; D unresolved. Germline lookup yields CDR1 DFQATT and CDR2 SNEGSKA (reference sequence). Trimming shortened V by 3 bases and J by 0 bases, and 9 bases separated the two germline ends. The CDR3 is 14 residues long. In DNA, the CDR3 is TGCAGTGCTAGGTCCGCGGACTCCTACAATGAGCAGTTCTTC. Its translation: CSARSADSYNEQFF.

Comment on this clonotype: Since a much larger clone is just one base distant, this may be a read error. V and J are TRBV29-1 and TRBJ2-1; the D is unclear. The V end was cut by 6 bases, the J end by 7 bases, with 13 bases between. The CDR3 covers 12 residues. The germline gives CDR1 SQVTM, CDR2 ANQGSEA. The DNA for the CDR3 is TGCAGCGTCCGACGGCGGAGAAATGAGCAGTTCTTC. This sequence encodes CSVRRRRNEQFF.

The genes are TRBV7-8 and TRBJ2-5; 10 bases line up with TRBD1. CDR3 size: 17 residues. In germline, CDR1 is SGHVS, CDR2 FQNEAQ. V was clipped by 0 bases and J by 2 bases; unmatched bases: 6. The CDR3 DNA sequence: TGTGCCAGCAGCTTAGCCGGGACAGGGGTGATACAAGAGACCCAGTACTTC. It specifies CASSLAGTGVIQETQYF.

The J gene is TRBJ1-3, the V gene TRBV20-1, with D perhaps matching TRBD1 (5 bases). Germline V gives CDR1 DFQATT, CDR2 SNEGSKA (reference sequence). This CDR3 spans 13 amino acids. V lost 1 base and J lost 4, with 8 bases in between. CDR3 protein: CSARVQGGNTIYF. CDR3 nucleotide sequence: TGCAGTGCTAGAGTGCAGGGAGGAAACACCATATATTTT.

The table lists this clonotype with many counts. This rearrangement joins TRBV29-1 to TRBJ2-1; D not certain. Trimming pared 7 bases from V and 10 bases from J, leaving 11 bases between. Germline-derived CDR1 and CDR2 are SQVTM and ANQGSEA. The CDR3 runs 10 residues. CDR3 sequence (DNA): TGCAGCGCCCGAATCTTGGAGCAGTTCTTC. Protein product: CSARILEQFF.

The CDR3 protein is CSAVGQGMNEQFF. In nucleotides, the CDR3 is TGCAGCGCTGTGGGACAGGGGATGAATGAGCAGTTCTTC. This chain links TRBV29-1 with TRBJ2-1; 10 bases are a match to TRBD1. V dropped 7 bases and J dropped 7; count of bases not matched to a gene: 7. CDR1 SQVTM and CDR2 ANQGSEA come from the germline V gene. The CDR3 has 13 amino acids.

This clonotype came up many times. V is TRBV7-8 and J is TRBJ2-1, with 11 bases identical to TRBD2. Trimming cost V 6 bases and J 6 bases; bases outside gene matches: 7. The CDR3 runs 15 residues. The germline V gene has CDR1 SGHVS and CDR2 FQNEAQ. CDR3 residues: CASSLTSGSFNEQFF. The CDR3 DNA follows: TGTGCCAGCAGTCTCACTAGCGGGAGTTTCAATGAGCAGTTCTTC.

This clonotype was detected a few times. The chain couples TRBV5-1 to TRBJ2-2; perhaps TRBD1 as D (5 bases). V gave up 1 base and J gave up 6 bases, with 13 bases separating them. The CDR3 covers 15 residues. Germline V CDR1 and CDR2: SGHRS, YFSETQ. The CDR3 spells CASSLRQGSAGELFF. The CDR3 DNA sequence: TGCGCCAGCAGCTTGAGGCAGGGTAGTGCCGGGGAGCTGTTTTTT.

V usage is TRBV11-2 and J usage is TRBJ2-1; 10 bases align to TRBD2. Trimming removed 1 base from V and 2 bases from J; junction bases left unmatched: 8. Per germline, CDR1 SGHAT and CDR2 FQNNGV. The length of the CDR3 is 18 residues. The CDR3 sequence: CASSLGSGRAYPYNEQFF. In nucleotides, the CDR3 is TGTGCCAGCAGCTTAGGGAGCGGGAGGGCGTACCCCTACAATGAGCAGTTCTTC.

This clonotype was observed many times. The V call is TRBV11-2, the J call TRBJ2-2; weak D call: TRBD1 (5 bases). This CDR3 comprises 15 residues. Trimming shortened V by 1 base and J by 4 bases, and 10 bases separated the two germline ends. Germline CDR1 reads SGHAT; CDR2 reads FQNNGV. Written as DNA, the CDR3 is TGTGCCAGCAGCTTAGGGACATTGGGCACCGGGGAGCTGTTTTTT. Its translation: CASSLGTLGTGELFF.

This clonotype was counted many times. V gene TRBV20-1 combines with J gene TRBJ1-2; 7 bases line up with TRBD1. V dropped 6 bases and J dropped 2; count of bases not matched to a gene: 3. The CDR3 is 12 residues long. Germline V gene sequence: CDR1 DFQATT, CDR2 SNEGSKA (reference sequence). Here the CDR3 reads CSAWGQNYGYTF. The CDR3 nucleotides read TGCAGTGCCTGGGGACAGAACTATGGCTACACCTTC.

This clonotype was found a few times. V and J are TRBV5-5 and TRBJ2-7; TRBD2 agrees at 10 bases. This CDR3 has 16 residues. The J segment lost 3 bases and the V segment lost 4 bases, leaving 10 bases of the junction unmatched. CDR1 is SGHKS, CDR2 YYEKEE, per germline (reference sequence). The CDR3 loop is CASSKSSGREIYEQYF. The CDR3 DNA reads TGTGCCAGCAGCAAATCTAGCGGGAGAGAGATCTACGAGCAGTACTTC.

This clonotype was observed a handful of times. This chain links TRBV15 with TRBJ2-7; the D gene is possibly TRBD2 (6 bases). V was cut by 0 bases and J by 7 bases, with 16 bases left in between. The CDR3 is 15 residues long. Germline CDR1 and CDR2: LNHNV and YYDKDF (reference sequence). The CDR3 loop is CATSRDRLLAGEQYF. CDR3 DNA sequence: TGTGCCACCAGCAGAGATAGGCTTCTGGCGGGAGAGCAGTACTTC.

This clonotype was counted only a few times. CDR3 residues: CASNLVSGSMSYNEQFF. The DNA of the CDR3 is TGCGCCAGCAACCTTGTTAGCGGGAGTATGTCCTACAATGAGCAGTTCTTC. The V call is TRBV5-1, the J call TRBJ2-1; 9 bases are shared with TRBD2. CDR3 length: 17 amino acids. The V gene end was trimmed by 6 bases and the J gene end by 1 base; junction bases not matched to a gene: 11. Germline assignment: CDR1 SGHRS and CDR2 YFSETQ.

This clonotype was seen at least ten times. In DNA form, the CDR3 reads TGTGCCAGCAGCGCCCTCAGGGTGAAAGGAGAGACCCAGTACTTC. Its protein is CASSALRVKGETQYF. V is TRBV5-6 and J is TRBJ2-5, with D perhaps TRBD1 (5 bases). The CDR3 length is 15 residues. Germline V gene sequence: CDR1 SGHDT, CDR2 YYEEEE. The ends were cut back, 4 bases at V and 4 bases at J, with 17 bases in the middle.

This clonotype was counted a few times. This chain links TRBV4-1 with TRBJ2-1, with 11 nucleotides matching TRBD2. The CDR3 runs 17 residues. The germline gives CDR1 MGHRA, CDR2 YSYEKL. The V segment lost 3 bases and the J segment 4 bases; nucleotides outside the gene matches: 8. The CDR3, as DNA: TGCGCCAGCAGCCAGGCCGGGACTAGCGGAGGGTACAATGAGCAGTTCTTC. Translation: CASSQAGTSGGYNEQFF.

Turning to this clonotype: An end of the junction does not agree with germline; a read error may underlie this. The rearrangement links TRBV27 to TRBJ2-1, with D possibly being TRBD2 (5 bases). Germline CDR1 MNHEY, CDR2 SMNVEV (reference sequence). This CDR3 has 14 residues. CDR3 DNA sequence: TGTGCCAGCAGACTCCGGGATTCCTCCAATGAGCAGTTCTTC. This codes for CASRLRDSSNEQFF.

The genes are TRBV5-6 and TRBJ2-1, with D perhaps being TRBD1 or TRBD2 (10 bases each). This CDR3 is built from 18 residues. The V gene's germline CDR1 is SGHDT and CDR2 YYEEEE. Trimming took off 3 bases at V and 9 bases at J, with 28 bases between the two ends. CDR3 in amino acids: CASSWQDRGSGRAPEQFF. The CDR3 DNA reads TGTGCCAGCAGCTGGCAGGACAGGGGGAGCGGGAGGGCCCCTGAGCAGTTCTTC.

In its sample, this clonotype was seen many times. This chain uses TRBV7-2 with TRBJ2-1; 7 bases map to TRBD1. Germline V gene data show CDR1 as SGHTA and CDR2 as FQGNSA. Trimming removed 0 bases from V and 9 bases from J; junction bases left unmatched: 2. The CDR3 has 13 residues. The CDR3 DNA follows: TGTGCCAGCAGCTTAGCCGGACAGGCTGAGCAGTTCTTC. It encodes CASSLAGQAEQFF.

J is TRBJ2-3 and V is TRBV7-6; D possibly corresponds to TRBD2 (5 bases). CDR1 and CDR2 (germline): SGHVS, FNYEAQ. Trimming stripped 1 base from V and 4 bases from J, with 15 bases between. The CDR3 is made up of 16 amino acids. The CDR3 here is CASSLERVGSPDTQYF. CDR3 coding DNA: TGTGCCAGCAGCTTAGAAAGGGTGGGGAGCCCAGATACGCAGTATTTT.